The present T cell receptor (beta chain) was sequenced within a study of blood T cells in healthy people across ages. Ten or more counts support this clonotype. The CDR3 is 15 amino acids. CDR1 MGHRA and CDR2 YSYEKL come from the germline V gene. The germline V and J ends were trimmed by 0 bases and 5 bases, with 13 bases remaining between them. Through a sample-barcoded 5' primer and a J-beta primer mix, a second PCR was run for roughly 6 to 12 cycles. TCRdb ran MiXCR on the 5' RACE reads and lists one entry per CDR3 protein. The table has roughly 1.6 million distinct CDR3 sequences, 34% seen once. The receptor's source is a woman in her 30s in good health. The specimen sequenced was blood. V is TRBV4-1 and J is TRBJ2-5, with a possible D match to TRBD2 (6 bases). DNA for the CDR3: TGCGCCAGCAGCCAAGATAGCGGCAGAGGGGAGACCCAGTACTTC. It specifies CASSQDSGRGETQYF.